This T cell receptor (beta chain) was identified during a study of T-cell memory formation after mild COVID-19. At the level of the study: For the most part, TCR clusters were specific to one donor.

Study-wide points: That cross-reactive memory joined was suggested by some responding clones appearing in pre-infection memory.

The CDR3 totals 14 residues. Trimming took 4 bases from V and 5 from J, leaving 11 bases between them. Germline V gene lookup returns CDR1 LNHDA and CDR2 SQIVND (reference sequence). As concerns this clonotype: What it binds is unknown.

Using its own MiXCR run on the 5' RACE reads, TCRdb lists one record per CDR3 protein. The data hold 50,000 to 70,000 distinct CDR3 sequences, with 12% observed a single time. This sequence joins TRBV19 and TRBJ2-2; D may be TRBD1 (6 bases). Sequencing was done on a sample of PBMCs or a T cell subset sorted from them (not recorded which). This receptor was obtained from a man between 18 and 35 years old who had mild COVID-19 (a few samples of this study predate the infection). Cell type and time point are not known. CDR3 in DNA: TGTGCCAGTAGTAGGGGACACCCGACCGGGGAGCTGTTTTTT. Translating gives CASSRGHPTGELFF.